This entry lists 28 T cell receptor beta chains sequenced from one sample in a study of blood T cell repertoires in COVID-19. Measured with immunoSEQ multiplex PCR; TCRdb has only the in-frame clones, and not every one. This table has about 300,000 clones, over 75% appearing once. Sequenced sample: PBMCs or T cells enriched from blood (not recorded which). These receptor sequences come from a young man who had recovered from COVID-19.

This clone has a handful of counts. The genes are TRBV18 and TRBJ1-4; D not certain. V gave up 3 bases and J gave up 6 bases, with 14 bases separating them. Germline lookup yields CDR1 KGHSH and CDR2 LQKENI. The CDR3 consists of 15 residues. CDR3 residues: CASSPFKEEDEKLFF. CDR3 in DNA: TGTGCCAGCTCACCGTTTAAGGAGGAGGATGAAAAACTGTTTTTT.

V gene TRBV9 combines with J gene TRBJ2-1; 13 bases agree with TRBD2. Unmatched junction bases numbered 7, after V lost 4 bases and J lost 9 bases. Germline lookup yields CDR1 SGDLS and CDR2 YYNGEE. There are 15 residues in the CDR3. As DNA, the CDR3 is TGTGCCAGCAGCCCAGGACTAGCGGGAGTGGTTGAGCAGTTCTTC. This codes for CASSPGLAGVVEQFF. Full variable domain (rest looked up from reference TRBV9 and TRBJ2-1): DSGVTQTPKHLITATGQRVTLRCSPRSGDLSVYWYQQSLDQGLQFLIQYYNGEERAKGNILERFSAQQFPDLHSELNLSSLELGDSALYFCASSPGLAGVVEQFFGPGTRLTVL.

This rearrangement joins TRBV6-5 to TRBJ1-6; D call uncertain. Germline V gives CDR1 MNHEY, CDR2 SVGAGI. The V end lost 2 bases, the J end lost 7 bases, and 9 bases lay between the germline ends. The CDR3 spans 14 residues. The CDR3 protein is CASSYGGNNSPLHF. DNA for the CDR3: TGTGCCAGCAGTTACGGAGGGAACAATTCACCCCTCCACTTT.

This chain links TRBV15 with TRBJ1-1; the D is unclear. Germline V gene sequence: CDR1 LNHNV, CDR2 YYDKDF (reference sequence). Deletions cut 2 bases from V and 3 bases from J, with 10 bases between. CDR3 length: 14 amino acids. The chain's CDR3 is CATSRPGWDTEAFF. In DNA form, the CDR3 reads TGTGCCACCAGCAGACCAGGCTGGGACACTGAAGCTTTCTTT.

The chain employs TRBV5-1 and TRBJ1-1, with TRBD1 as a possible D gene (5 bases). The germline CDR1 and CDR2 sequences are SGHRS and YFSETQ. The CDR3 has 16 residues. Deletions cut 4 bases from V and 0 bases from J, with 16 bases between. The CDR3 sequence: CASSLGQEPMNTEAFF. The CDR3 DNA follows: TGCGCCAGCAGCCTCGGACAAGAACCTATGAACACTGAAGCTTTCTTT.

This clone was counted once. Relative to the germline gene, one junction end is altered; a read error may explain this. J is TRBJ1-1 and V is TRBV29-1; D is possibly TRBD1 (5 bases). This CDR3 region has 12 residues. Germline V gene sequence: CDR1 SQVTM, CDR2 ANQGSEA. CDR3 nucleotides: TGTTGGGCGCAGGGTGTGAACACTGAAGCTTTCTTT. This codes for CWAQGVNTEAFF.

The chain is built from TRBV6-5 and TRBJ2-1; TRBD2 is a possible D gene (6 bases). The CDR3 covers 15 residues. The germline CDR1 and CDR2 sequences are MNHEY and SVGAGI. Trimming stripped 7 bases from V and 6 bases from J, with 19 bases between. CDR3 in amino acids: CASTRTGSMGNEQFF. CDR3 nucleotides: TGTGCCAGCACCCGAACCGGGAGCATGGGCAATGAGCAGTTCTTC.

CDR3 coding DNA: TGTGCCAGCAGGATAGGAGACAGGGGAAACAATGAGCAGTTCTTC. Residues: CASRIGDRGNNEQFF. The V gene is TRBV27, the J gene TRBJ2-1, with 8 bases identical to TRBD1. V shed 6 bases and J 5 bases; nucleotides not matched to a gene: 9. CDR1 and CDR2 from the germline V gene are MNHEY and SMNVEV (reference sequence). This CDR3 region has 15 residues.

This sequence joins TRBV2 and TRBJ1-1; 7 bases map to TRBD1. CDR1 and CDR2 (germline): SNHLY, FYNNEI. The CDR3 length is 13 residues. Trimming at V came to 5 bases and at J to 3 bases, leaving 3 bases not matched to a gene. This chain's CDR3 is CASSLTGYTEAFF. CDR3 DNA: TGTGCCAGCAGTCTGACAGGGTACACTGAAGCTTTCTTT.

This clone was seen a single time. This sequence joins TRBV7-9 and TRBJ1-2; no firm D call. The CDR3 has 16 amino acids. The V gene lost 1 base and the J gene lost 0 bases, with 12 bases spanning the gap. Germline V gives CDR1 SEHNR, CDR2 FQNEAQ (reference sequence). Here the CDR3 DNA reads TGTGCCAGCAGCTTAGTCGGTTACAGCCCTAACTATGGCTACACCTTC. Residues: CASSLVGYSPNYGYTF. Supplemented by reference TRBV7-9 and TRBJ1-2, the full variable domain reads DTGVSQNPRHKITKRGQNVTFRCDPISEHNRLYWYRQTLGQGPEFLTYFQNEAQLEKSRLLSDRFSAERPKGSFSTLEIQRTEQGDSAMYLCASSLVGYSPNYGYTFGSGTRLTVV.

The chain links TRBV3-1 (or the pseudogene TRBV3-2) to TRBJ1-2; D is unresolved. Germline CDR1 is LGHDT and CDR2 is YNNKEL (reference sequence). The CDR3 sequence is 15 residues long. Trimming took off 5 bases at V and 4 bases at J, with 17 bases between the two ends. CDR3 region: CASSSSAGGIYGYTF. In DNA, the CDR3 is TGTGCCAGCAGCTCCTCCGCGGGAGGCATCTATGGCTACACCTTC.

This clone was observed a handful of times. The chain is built from TRBV7-8 and TRBJ2-1, with unresolved D. Germline-derived CDR1 and CDR2 are SGHVS and FQNEAQ. The V gene lost 1 base and the J gene lost 4 bases, with 14 bases spanning the gap. The CDR3 loop spans 16 amino acids. CDR3 amino acids: CASSLGRRLPYNEQFF. DNA of the CDR3: TGTGCCAGCAGCTTAGGTCGAAGACTGCCGTACAATGAGCAGTTCTTC.

The CDR3 reads CASSVDAGGGSDTQYF. The CDR3 nucleotides read TGTGCCAGCAGCGTAGACGCGGGAGGGGGGTCAGATACGCAGTATTTT. The rearrangement joins TRBV9 to TRBJ2-3; TRBD2 agrees at 9 bases. V gave up 0 bases and J gave up 4 bases; unmatched junction bases: 6. The CDR3 is made up of 16 amino acids. Per germline, CDR1 SGDLS and CDR2 YYNGEE.

The CDR3 sequence: CASSTGLNEKLFF. In DNA, the CDR3 is TGTGCCAGCAGCACAGGGCTTAATGAAAAACTGTTTTTT. The chain uses TRBV6-4 and TRBJ1-4, with a possible D match to TRBD1 (6 bases). Germline V lookup: CDR1 MRHNA, CDR2 SNTAGT. Trimming stripped 6 bases from V and 4 bases from J, with 9 bases between. The CDR3 contains 13 residues.

V gene TRBV27 combines with J gene TRBJ2-2, with TRBD2 matching 8 bases. This CDR3 region has 17 residues. Germline loops: CDR1 MNHEY, CDR2 SMNVEV (reference sequence). Trimming removed 4 bases from V and 6 bases from J; junction bases left unmatched: 13. The CDR3 bases are TGTGCCAGCAGTTCCTTCGGGGGGGGGCCTGGAGCCGGGGAGCTGTTTTTT. This gives the protein CASSSFGGGPGAGELFF.

V gene TRBV11-3 combines with J gene TRBJ2-7; the D gene is possibly TRBD2 (5 bases). Trimming took off 5 bases at V and 5 bases at J, with 13 bases between the two ends. In germline, CDR1 is SGHNT, CDR2 YENEEA. The CDR3 consists of 13 residues. CDR3 DNA sequence: TGTGCCAGCAGCCCGAGGGTATCCCACGAGCAGTACTTC. Translating gives CASSPRVSHEQYF. Full variable domain (rest looked up from reference TRBV11-3 and TRBJ2-7): EAGVVQSPRYKIIEKKQPVAFWCNPISGHNTLYWYLQNLGQGPELLIRYENEEAVDDSQLPKDRFSAERLKGVDSTLKIQPAELGDSAVYLCASSPRVSHEQYFGPGTRLTVT.

In its sample, this clone was seen a few times. The chain has TRBV4-1 and TRBJ2-3; 8 bases map to TRBD1. The germline V gene has CDR1 MGHRA and CDR2 YSYEKL. The CDR3 sequence is 18 residues long. After removal of 3 bases from V and 3 bases from J, the junction contained 14 bases not matched to a gene. CDR3 sequence reads: CASSHLLRDRSITDTQYF. CDR3 DNA: TGCGCCAGCAGCCATCTTCTCAGGGACAGGAGTATTACAGATACGCAGTATTTT.

This sequence joins TRBV30 and TRBJ1-2, with 8 bases fitting TRBD1. J lost 7 bases, V lost 2 bases, and 3 bases had no gene match. Germline CDR1 and CDR2: GTSNPN and SVGIG (reference sequence). This CDR3 has 12 amino acids. In DNA, the CDR3 is TGTGCCTGGAGTCTCGACAGGGGTGGCTACACCTTC. Amino acids: CAWSLDRGGYTF.

A single count supports this clone. The chain joins TRBV30 to TRBJ1-1; D is unresolved. The CDR3 runs to 13 residues. V was cut by 2 bases and J by 1 base, with 8 bases left in between. Germline V gives CDR1 GTSNPN, CDR2 SVGIG (reference sequence). CDR3 residues: CAWSKHRNTEAFF. CDR3 bases: TGTGCCTGGAGTAAACATCGGAACACTGAAGCTTTCTTT. Complete variable domain (other parts from reference TRBV30 and TRBJ1-1): SQTIHQWPATLVQPVGSPLSLECTVEGTSNPNLYWYRQAAGRGLQLLFYSVGIGQISSEVPQNLSASRPQDRQFILSSKKLLLSDSGFYLCAWSKHRNTEAFFGQGTRLTVV.

V and J are TRBV10-1 and TRBJ2-7; maybe TRBD1 (6 bases). Germline values: CDR1 WNHNN, CDR2 SYGVQD (reference sequence). The ends were cut back, 6 bases at V and 2 bases at J, with 14 bases in the middle. The CDR3 runs 14 residues. The chain's CDR3 is CASSRDTGTYEQYF. DNA of the CDR3: TGCGCCAGCAGCCGGGACACCGGGACCTACGAGCAGTACTTC.

The chain uses TRBV19 and TRBJ1-2; the match to TRBD1 covers 8 bases. With 6 bases clipped from V and 6 bases from J, the junction kept 6 bases outside the gene matches. The CDR3 contains 13 residues. Looked up from germline, CDR1 is LNHDA and CDR2 is SQIVND (reference sequence). The CDR3 sequence: CASSKGQDNGYTF. The CDR3 DNA reads as TGTGCCAGTAGCAAGGGACAGGACAATGGCTACACCTTC.

The V gene is TRBV4-1, the J gene TRBJ1-5, with D perhaps matching TRBD1 (5 bases). The CDR3 sequence is 16 residues long. Germline V gene lookup returns CDR1 MGHRA and CDR2 YSYEKL. V lost 0 bases to trimming and J lost 6 bases, with 15 bases between them. The CDR3 is CASSQEGNRLSQPQHF. CDR3 sequence (DNA): TGCGCCAGCAGCCAAGAGGGGAACAGGCTCTCTCAGCCCCAGCATTTT.

The V gene is TRBV19, the J gene TRBJ1-5, with 9 bases lining up with TRBD1. Losses at the gene ends were 9 bases for V and 5 bases for J; bases not matched to a gene: 11. Germline CDR1 is LNHDA and CDR2 is SQIVND (reference sequence). The length of the CDR3 is 15 residues. The CDR3 DNA sequence: TGTGCCAGCCTCCTCCAGGGACAGGGTGATCAGCCCCAGCATTTT. It specifies CASLLQGQGDQPQHF.

The V gene is TRBV2, the J gene TRBJ2-7; D unclear. This CDR3 is 13 amino acids long. The germline V gene encodes CDR1 SNHLY and CDR2 FYNNEI. Deletions cut 8 bases from V and 2 bases from J, with 13 bases between. The DNA of the CDR3 is TGTGCCAGCCTCAAGCCCCCCCCCTACGAGCAGTACTTC. This encodes CASLKPPPYEQYF.

J is TRBJ1-6 and V is TRBV10-3; 10 positions match TRBD1. The V gene end was trimmed by 5 bases and the J gene end by 7 bases; junction bases not matched to a gene: 8. The CDR3 sequence is 16 residues long. The germline CDR1 and CDR2 sequences are ENHRY and SYGVKD. The CDR3 bases are TGTGCCATCAGTTCTAAGGACAGGGGGAGAAATTCACCCCTCCACTTT. This codes for CAISSKDRGRNSPLHF.

The CDR3 loop reads CASSSGQRNQPQHF. The CDR3 DNA sequence: TGTGCCAGCAGCTCGGGACAGAGAAATCAGCCCCAGCATTTT. This chain connects TRBV7-6 to TRBJ1-5; 7 bases are shared with TRBD1. With 4 bases clipped from V and 4 bases from J, the junction kept 4 bases outside the gene matches. The CDR3 contains 14 residues. Germline CDR1 is SGHVS and CDR2 is FNYEAQ.

Turning to this clone: This sample includes further DNA sequences coding for the same CDR3. The chain recombines TRBV11-3 with TRBJ1-2; maybe TRBD1 (6 bases). This CDR3 is 12 amino acids long. The germline gives CDR1 SGHNT, CDR2 YENEEA. V was pared by 5 bases and J by 5 bases, with 9 bases between. This CDR3 reads CASSLGTYGYTF. CDR3 DNA: TGTGCCAGCAGCCTAGGGACATATGGCTACACCTTC.

CDR3 loop: CASRTPGGRETQYF. In nucleotides, the CDR3 is TGTGCCAGCAGGACCCCCGGGGGGAGGGAGACCCAGTACTTC. The chain uses TRBV11-2 and TRBJ2-5; TRBD2 matches at 7 bases. The CDR3 extends over 14 amino acids. The trim removed 6 bases at V and 5 bases at J, leaving 9 bases unmatched. Germline assignment: CDR1 SGHAT and CDR2 FQNNGV.